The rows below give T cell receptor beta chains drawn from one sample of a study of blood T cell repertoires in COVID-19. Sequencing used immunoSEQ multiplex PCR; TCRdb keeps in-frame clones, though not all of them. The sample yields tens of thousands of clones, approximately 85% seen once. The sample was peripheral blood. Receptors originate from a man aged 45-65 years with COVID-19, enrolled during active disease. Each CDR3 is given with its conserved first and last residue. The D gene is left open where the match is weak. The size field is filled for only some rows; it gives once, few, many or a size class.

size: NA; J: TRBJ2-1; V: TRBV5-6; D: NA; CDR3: CASSSRAAIGLNEQFF; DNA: TGTGCCAGCAGCTCGCGCGCCGCGATTGGTCTTAATGAGCAGTTCTTC
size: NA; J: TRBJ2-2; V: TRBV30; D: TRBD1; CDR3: CAWKGQLYTGELFF; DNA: TGTGCCTGGAAGGGACAGCTGTACACCGGGGAGCTGTTTTTT
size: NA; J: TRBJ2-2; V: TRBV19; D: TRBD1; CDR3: CASSARTGQGGELFF; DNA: TGTGCCAGTAGTGCCCGGACAGGGCAGGGCGGGGAGCTGTTTTTT
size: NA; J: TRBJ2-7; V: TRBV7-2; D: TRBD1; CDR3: CASSFRGGTNSYEQYF; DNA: TGTGCCAGCAGCTTCCGAGGGGGCACGAACTCCTACGAGCAGTACTTC
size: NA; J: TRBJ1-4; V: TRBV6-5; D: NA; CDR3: CAPTRGANEKLFF; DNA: TGTGCACCCACCAGGGGAGCTAATGAAAAACTGTTTTTT
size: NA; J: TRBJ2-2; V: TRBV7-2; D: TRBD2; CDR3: CASSVQAGGPGELFF; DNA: TGTGCCAGCAGCGTTCAAGCGGGAGGGCCCGGGGAGCTGTTTTTT
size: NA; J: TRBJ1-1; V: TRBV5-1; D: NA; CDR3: CASSLGTVGSPPEAFF; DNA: TGCGCCAGCAGCTTGGGGACTGTGGGGAGTCCGCCTGAAGCTTTCTTT
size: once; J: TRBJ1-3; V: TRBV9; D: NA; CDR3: CASSVVGFSGNTIYF; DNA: TGTGCCAGCAGCGTAGTGGGCTTCTCTGGAAACACCATATATTTT
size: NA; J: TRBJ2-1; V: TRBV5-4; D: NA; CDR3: CASSPPDRYNEQFF; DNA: TGTGCCAGCAGTCCTCCGGACAGATACAATGAGCAGTTCTTC
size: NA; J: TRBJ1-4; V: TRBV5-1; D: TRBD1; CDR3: CASNQGASTNEKLFF; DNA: TGCGCCAGCAATCAGGGGGCTTCCACTAATGAAAAACTGTTTTTT
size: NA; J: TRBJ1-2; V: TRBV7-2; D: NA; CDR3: CASSLARRAEYGYTF; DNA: TGTGCCAGCAGCTTAGCGCGCAGGGCTGAGTATGGCTACACCTTC
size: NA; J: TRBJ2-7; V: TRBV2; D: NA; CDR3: CASSVQGGGRSSYEQYF; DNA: TGTGCCAGCAGCGTTCAAGGGGGTGGCAGGAGCTCCTACGAGCAGTACTTC
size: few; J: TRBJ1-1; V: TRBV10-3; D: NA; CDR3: CAISERGRTEAFF; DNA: TGTGCCATCAGTGAGCGGGGGAGGACTGAAGCTTTCTTT
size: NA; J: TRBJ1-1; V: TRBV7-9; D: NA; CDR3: CASSLARGRGNTEAFF; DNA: TGTGCCAGCAGCTTAGCGAGAGGCAGGGGGAACACTGAAGCTTTCTTT
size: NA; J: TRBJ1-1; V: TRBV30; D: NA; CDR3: CALEENTEAFF; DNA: TGTGCCCTGGAGGAGAACACTGAAGCTTTCTTT
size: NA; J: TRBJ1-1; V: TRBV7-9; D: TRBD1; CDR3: CASFRQGNTEAFF; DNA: TGTGCCAGCTTCCGACAGGGTAACACTGAAGCTTTCTTT
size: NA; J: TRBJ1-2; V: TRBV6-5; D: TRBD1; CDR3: CASTRQGAHYGYTF; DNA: TGTGCCAGCACCCGACAGGGGGCCCACTATGGCTACACCTTC
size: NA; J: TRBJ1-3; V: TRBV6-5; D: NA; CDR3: CASMAGLSGNTIYF; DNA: TGTGCCAGCATGGCAGGCCTCTCTGGAAACACCATATATTTT
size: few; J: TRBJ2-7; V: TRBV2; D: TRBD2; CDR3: CASSVGLRYYEQYF; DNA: TGTGCCAGCAGCGTGGGACTACGATATTACGAGCAGTACTTC
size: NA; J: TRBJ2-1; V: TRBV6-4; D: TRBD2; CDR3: CASSVYAGVSNEQFF; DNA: TGTGCCAGCAGTGTCTATGCGGGAGTCTCCAATGAGCAGTTCTTC
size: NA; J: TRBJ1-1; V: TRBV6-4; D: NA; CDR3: CASSDGGGAEAFF; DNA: TGTGCCAGCAGTGACGGCGGGGGCGCTGAAGCTTTCTTT
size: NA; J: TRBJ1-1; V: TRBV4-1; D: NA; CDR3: CASSQAQAGLDTEAFF; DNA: TGCGCCAGCAGCCAAGCCCAGGCCGGATTGGACACTGAAGCTTTCTTT
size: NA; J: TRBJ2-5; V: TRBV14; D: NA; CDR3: CASSQDRSRQETQYF; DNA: TGTGCCAGCAGCCAAGATCGAAGCCGACAAGAGACCCAGTACTTC
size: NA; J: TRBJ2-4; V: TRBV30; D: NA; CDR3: CAWRKPGAKNIQYF; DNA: TGTGCCTGGAGAAAACCGGGAGCCAAAAACATTCAGTACTTC
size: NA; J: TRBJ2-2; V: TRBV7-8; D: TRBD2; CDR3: CASSRSSGRPNTGELFF; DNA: TGTGCCAGCAGCCGATCTAGCGGGAGGCCGAACACCGGGGAGCTGTTTTTT
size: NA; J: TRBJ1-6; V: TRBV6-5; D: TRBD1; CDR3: CASRRDRGLNSPLHF; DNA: TGTGCCAGCAGGCGTGACAGGGGCTTGAATTCACCCCTCCACTTT
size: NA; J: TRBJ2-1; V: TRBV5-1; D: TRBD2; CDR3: CASSLGDYENEQFF; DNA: TGCGCCAGCAGCTTGGGGGACTACGAAAATGAGCAGTTCTTC
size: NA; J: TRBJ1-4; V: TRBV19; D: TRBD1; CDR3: CASSVSGTDNEKLFF; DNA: TGTGCCAGTAGTGTCTCCGGGACAGATAATGAAAAACTGTTTTTT
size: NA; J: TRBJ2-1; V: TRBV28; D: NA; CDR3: CASSAIYNEQFF; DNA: TGTGCCAGCAGTGCGATTTACAATGAGCAGTTCTTC
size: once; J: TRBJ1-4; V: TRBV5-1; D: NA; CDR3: CASTRDLGATNEKLFF; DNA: TGCGCCAGCACCCGTGATCTAGGGGCAACTAATGAAAAACTGTTTTTT
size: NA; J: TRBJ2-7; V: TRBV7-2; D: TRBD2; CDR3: CASSLAGAEQYF; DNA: TGTGCCAGCAGCCTAGCGGGAGCGGAGCAGTACTTC
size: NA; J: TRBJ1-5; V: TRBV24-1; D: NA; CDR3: CATSHRDSNQPQHF; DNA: TGTGCCACCAGCCACAGGGATAGCAATCAGCCCCAGCATTTT
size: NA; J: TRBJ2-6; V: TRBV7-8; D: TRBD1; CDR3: CASSGQGISGANVLTF; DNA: TGTGCCAGCAGCGGACAGGGGATCTCTGGGGCCAACGTCCTGACTTTC
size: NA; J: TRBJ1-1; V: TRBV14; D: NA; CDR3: CASSQIGGGVNTEAFF; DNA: TGTGCCAGCAGCCAAATTGGGGGAGGGGTTAACACTGAAGCTTTCTTT
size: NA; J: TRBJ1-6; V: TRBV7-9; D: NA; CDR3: CASSLTDRSNSPLHF; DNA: TGTGCCAGCAGCTTAACTGACAGGAGTAATTCACCCCTCCACTTT
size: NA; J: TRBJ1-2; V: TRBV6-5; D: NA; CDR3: CARREDRANYGYTF; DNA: TGTGCCAGACGGGAGGACAGAGCTAACTATGGCTACACCTTC
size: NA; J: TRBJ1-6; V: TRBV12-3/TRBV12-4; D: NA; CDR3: CASSGQNNSPLHF; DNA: TGTGCCAGCAGCGGACAGAATAATTCACCCCTCCACTTT
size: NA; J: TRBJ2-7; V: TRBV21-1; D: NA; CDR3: CASRGGRSYEQYF; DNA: TGTGCCAGCAGAGGGGGCCGCTCCTACGAGCAGTACTTC
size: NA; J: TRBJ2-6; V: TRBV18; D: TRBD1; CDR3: CASSRDRGFSGANVLTF; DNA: TGTGCCAGCTCCCGGGACAGGGGATTTTCTGGGGCCAACGTCCTGACTTTC
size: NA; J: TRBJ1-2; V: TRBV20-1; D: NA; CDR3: CSARGRVGYTF; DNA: TGCAGTGCTAGAGGCAGGGTCGGCTACACCTTC
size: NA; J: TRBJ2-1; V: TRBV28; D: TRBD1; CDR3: CASSRQGSPYNEQFF; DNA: TGTGCCAGCAGTAGACAGGGATCCCCATACAATGAGCAGTTCTTC
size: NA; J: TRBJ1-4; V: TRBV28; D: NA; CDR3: CASASSGATNEKLFF; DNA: TGTGCCAGCGCGTCGAGCGGCGCAACTAATGAAAAACTGTTTTTT
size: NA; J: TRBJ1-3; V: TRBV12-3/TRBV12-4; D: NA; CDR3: CASKVGGNTIYF; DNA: TGTGCCAGCAAAGTCGGTGGAAACACCATATATTTT